This TCR beta chain came from a study of T cell responses to AZD1222 COVID-19 vaccine. Libraries were prepared by immunoSEQ multiplex PCR; TCRdb keeps only in-frame clonotypes and omits some of them. The data show around 170,000 clones, with more than 85% seen just once and less than 5.5% held by the top ten. V dropped 2 bases and J dropped 1 base, with 10 bases sitting between them. Germline CDR1 GTSNPN, CDR2 SVGIG (reference sequence). The CDR3 consists of 14 residues. The chain links TRBV30 to TRBJ2-3; either TRBD1 or TRBD2 may fit D (5 bases each). This receptor was obtained from an adult in good health. This specimen was peripheral blood, taken on day 0 of AZD1222 vaccination. CDR3 amino acids: CAWSHGAGTDTQYF. The DNA of the CDR3 is TGTGCCTGGAGTCACGGGGCGGGCACAGATACGCAGTATTTT. The variable domain in full, completed from reference TRBV30 and TRBJ2-3, reads SQTIHQWPATLVQPVGSPLSLECTVEGTSNPNLYWYRQAAGRGLQLLFYSVGIGQISSEVPQNLSASRPQDRQFILSSKKLLLSDSGFYLCAWSHGAGTDTQYFGPGTRLTVL.